The rows below give T cell receptor beta chains drawn from one sample of a study of T cell changes during pregnancy in multiple sclerosis. Clones were sequenced by immunoSEQ multiplex PCR, and TCRdb holds only the in-frame ones, with some missing. This sample carries some 71,000 clones, 92% of them seen once, and the ten largest clones take more than 1.4%. This specimen consisted of peripheral blood, obtained after pregnancy. These receptors all come from a female donor with multiple sclerosis, enrolled in a pregnancy study. CDR3s include the opening cysteine and the closing phenylalanine or tryptophan. The D gene is left open where the match is weak. Clone size is shown for a subset of rows, as once, few, many or a class of expanded clone.

V gene: TRBV29-1; clone size: once; D gene: TRBD2; J gene: TRBJ2-1; CDR3 DNA: TGCAGCGTGCGGGGGACTTATAGCTACAATGAGCAGTTCTTC; CDR3 protein: CSVRGTYSYNEQFF
V gene: TRBV30; clone size: NA; D gene: TRBD2; J gene: TRBJ2-1; CDR3 DNA: TGTGCCTGGAACCCTTCCTCTAGCGGGAGCGATGAGCAGTTCTTC; CDR3 protein: CAWNPSSSGSDEQFF
V gene: TRBV6-1; clone size: few; D gene: TRBD1; J gene: TRBJ1-2; CDR3 DNA: TGTGCCAGCAGTGAAAATGTTCCGGGGACAGGGAATGGCTACACCTTC; CDR3 protein: CASSENVPGTGNGYTF
V gene: TRBV2; clone size: NA; D gene: NA; J gene: TRBJ2-3; CDR3 DNA: TGTGCCAGCAGTGTAAGATACGGGAGTGAAGATACGCAGTATTTT; CDR3 protein: CASSVRYGSEDTQYF
V gene: TRBV18; clone size: NA; D gene: NA; J gene: TRBJ2-5; CDR3 DNA: TGTGCCAGCTCCCCGGGACTCACCCAAGAGACCCAGTACTTC; CDR3 protein: CASSPGLTQETQYF
V gene: TRBV4-1; clone size: NA; D gene: NA; J gene: TRBJ1-1; CDR3 DNA: TGCGCCAGCAGCCAAGAATCGGGGTGGGCAATTGAAGCTTTCTTT; CDR3 protein: CASSQESGWAIEAFF
V gene: TRBV27; clone size: NA; D gene: TRBD1; J gene: TRBJ2-7; CDR3 DNA: TGTGCCAGCAGTTCCAACCGAGGACAGGGTTATAGCTCCTACGAGCAGTACTTC; CDR3 protein: CASSSNRGQGYSSYEQYF
V gene: TRBV4-1; clone size: NA; D gene: TRBD1; J gene: TRBJ1-5; CDR3 DNA: TGCGCCAGCAGCTACCGACAGGGTCCCAATCAGCCCCAGCATTTT; CDR3 protein: CASSYRQGPNQPQHF
V gene: TRBV19; clone size: NA; D gene: NA; J gene: TRBJ2-7; CDR3 DNA: TGTGCCAGTAGCGTCCCCCAGGATGGGGCCGGGCAGTACTTC; CDR3 protein: CASSVPQDGAGQYF
V gene: TRBV19; clone size: NA; D gene: NA; J gene: TRBJ2-6; CDR3 DNA: TGTGCCAGTACCTTTAGCAGAGGCTCTGGGGCCAACGTCCTGACTTTC; CDR3 protein: CASTFSRGSGANVLTF
V gene: TRBV7-9; clone size: NA; D gene: TRBD1; J gene: TRBJ1-1; CDR3 DNA: TGTGCCAGCAGCTTATATTTACAGGGGATGCCTGAAGCTTTCTTT; CDR3 protein: CASSLYLQGMPEAFF
V gene: TRBV6-5; clone size: NA; D gene: TRBD1; J gene: TRBJ2-7; CDR3 DNA: TGTGCCAGCAGCCTACAGGGGTCTCTGGGCGAGCAGTACTTC; CDR3 protein: CASSLQGSLGEQYF
V gene: TRBV2; clone size: NA; D gene: TRBD2; J gene: TRBJ2-1; CDR3 DNA: TGTGCCAGCACTCCGACTAGCAAGGCTGAGCAGTTCTTC; CDR3 protein: CASTPTSKAEQFF
V gene: TRBV4-1; clone size: once; D gene: NA; J gene: TRBJ1-2; CDR3 DNA: TGCGCCAGCAGCCAAGGGGAGGTGGGCTATGGCTACACCTTC; CDR3 protein: CASSQGEVGYGYTF
V gene: TRBV18; clone size: NA; D gene: TRBD2; J gene: TRBJ2-7; CDR3 DNA: TGTGCCAGCTCACCACGTCTAGCGGGAGGGACCTACGAGCAGTACTTC; CDR3 protein: CASSPRLAGGTYEQYF
V gene: TRBV4-3; clone size: once; D gene: NA; J gene: TRBJ2-1; CDR3 DNA: TGCGCCAGCAGCCAGGAGCGGCGGGGAATCAATGAGCAGTTCTTC; CDR3 protein: CASSQERRGINEQFF
V gene: TRBV5-6; clone size: NA; D gene: NA; J gene: TRBJ2-7; CDR3 DNA: TGTGCCAGCAGCTGGGGGACAACCTACGAGCAGTACTTC; CDR3 protein: CASSWGTTYEQYF
V gene: TRBV9; clone size: NA; D gene: TRBD1; J gene: TRBJ1-4; CDR3 DNA: TGTGCCAGCAGCACCATAGGCAGGGGGAATGAAAAACTGTTTTTT; CDR3 protein: CASSTIGRGNEKLFF
V gene: TRBV19; clone size: NA; D gene: NA; J gene: TRBJ1-4; CDR3 DNA: TGTGCCACCAAGGCCGACAGCTCTAATGAAAAACTGTTTTTT; CDR3 protein: CATKADSSNEKLFF
V gene: TRBV9; clone size: NA; D gene: NA; J gene: TRBJ2-7; CDR3 DNA: TGTGCCAGCAGCGTCGGGGGAGACCCCTACGAGCAGTACTTC; CDR3 protein: CASSVGGDPYEQYF
V gene: TRBV18; clone size: NA; D gene: NA; J gene: TRBJ2-1; CDR3 DNA: TGTGCCAGCTCACCACCTCGGGGGTCTGGGGGTGAGCAGTTCTTC; CDR3 protein: CASSPPRGSGGEQFF
V gene: TRBV18; clone size: NA; D gene: TRBD1; J gene: TRBJ1-3; CDR3 DNA: TGTGCCAGCTCACCACCGCCCGGACAGGGTGATGGAAACACCATATATTTT; CDR3 protein: CASSPPPGQGDGNTIYF
V gene: TRBV21-1; clone size: NA; D gene: NA; J gene: TRBJ2-5; CDR3 DNA: TGTGCCAGCAGCAAAGCCCAGCGGACCCAAGAGACCCAGTACTTC; CDR3 protein: CASSKAQRTQETQYF
V gene: TRBV15; clone size: NA; D gene: NA; J gene: TRBJ1-3; CDR3 DNA: TGTGCCACCAGCAGGGGGACCGGGACACAGAAAGGAAACACCATATATTTT; CDR3 protein: CATSRGTGTQKGNTIYF
V gene: TRBV16; clone size: NA; D gene: NA; J gene: TRBJ2-1; CDR3 DNA: TGTGCCAGCAGCCCCGGACGGGAGAAAATCTTC; CDR3 protein: CASSPGREKIF
V gene: TRBV27; clone size: NA; D gene: NA; J gene: TRBJ1-4; CDR3 DNA: TGTGCCAGCAGTTTAGGCCAGGGCTTTACTAATGAAAAACTGTTTTTT; CDR3 protein: CASSLGQGFTNEKLFF
V gene: TRBV4-3; clone size: NA; D gene: NA; J gene: TRBJ1-6; CDR3 DNA: TGCGCCAGCAGCCAAGATCGTCGTTCACCCCTCCACTTT; CDR3 protein: CASSQDRRSPLHF
V gene: TRBV28; clone size: NA; D gene: NA; J gene: TRBJ2-7; CDR3 DNA: TGTGCCAGCAGTTTATACCCAGGGAACTACCTTTCAATCCCCCCCTCCTACGAGCAGTACTTC; CDR3 protein: CASSLYPGNYLSIPPSYEQYF
V gene: TRBV2; clone size: NA; D gene: NA; J gene: TRBJ1-1; CDR3 DNA: TGTGCCAGCAGCAAGTGGGCCATGAACACTGAAGCTTTCTTT; CDR3 protein: CASSKWAMNTEAFF
V gene: TRBV18; clone size: NA; D gene: TRBD1; J gene: TRBJ2-5; CDR3 DNA: TGTGCCAGCTCACCGTCGACAGGGTTCGAGACCCAGTACTTC; CDR3 protein: CASSPSTGFETQYF
V gene: TRBV11-3; clone size: NA; D gene: NA; J gene: TRBJ2-1; CDR3 DNA: TGTGCCAGCAGCCCGACTAGAGCCTGGGTCGGTGAGCAGTTCTTC; CDR3 protein: CASSPTRAWVGEQFF
V gene: TRBV27; clone size: NA; D gene: NA; J gene: TRBJ2-7; CDR3 DNA: TGTGCCAGCAGTTTACGGGGGACCCCCTCCTATGAGCAGTACTTC; CDR3 protein: CASSLRGTPSYEQYF
V gene: TRBV9; clone size: NA; D gene: TRBD2; J gene: TRBJ2-5; CDR3 DNA: TGTGCCAGCAGCGTGGGACTAGCGGGAGCAGAGACCCAGTACTTC; CDR3 protein: CASSVGLAGAETQYF
V gene: TRBV2; clone size: NA; D gene: NA; J gene: TRBJ1-1; CDR3 DNA: TGTGCCAGCAACAGGGAGTCGGTGAACACTGAAGCTTTCTTT; CDR3 protein: CASNRESVNTEAFF
V gene: TRBV6-5; clone size: NA; D gene: TRBD2; J gene: TRBJ2-2; CDR3 DNA: TGTGCCAGCAGTTACAGGGACCGGGAGGGGGGGGAGCTGTTTTTT; CDR3 protein: CASSYRDREGGELFF
V gene: TRBV19; clone size: NA; D gene: NA; J gene: TRBJ2-7; CDR3 DNA: TGTGCCAGTAGTACGACCGGGCCAACAGGGTACGAGCAGTACTTC; CDR3 protein: CASSTTGPTGYEQYF
V gene: TRBV19; clone size: once; D gene: TRBD1; J gene: TRBJ1-5; CDR3 DNA: TGTGCCAGTAGTACCGGACAGGGGAATCAGCCCCAGCATTTT; CDR3 protein: CASSTGQGNQPQHF
V gene: TRBV29-1; clone size: many; D gene: NA; J gene: TRBJ2-5; CDR3 DNA: TGCAGCGTTGTTGACAACACGCAAGAGACCCAGTACTTC; CDR3 protein: CSVVDNTQETQYF
V gene: TRBV10-2; clone size: NA; D gene: TRBD1; J gene: TRBJ1-4; CDR3 DNA: TGCGCCAGCAGGACCGGGACAGGTTATAATGAAAAACTGTTTTTT; CDR3 protein: CASRTGTGYNEKLFF
V gene: TRBV2; clone size: NA; D gene: TRBD2; J gene: TRBJ2-5; CDR3 DNA: TGTGCCAGCCAGACTAGCGCCACGAAGACCCAGTACTTC; CDR3 protein: CASQTSATKTQYF
V gene: TRBV29-1; clone size: NA; D gene: NA; J gene: TRBJ1-3; CDR3 DNA: TGCAGCGCCCGATTGGAGGGTACCGGAAACACCATATATTTT; CDR3 protein: CSARLEGTGNTIYF